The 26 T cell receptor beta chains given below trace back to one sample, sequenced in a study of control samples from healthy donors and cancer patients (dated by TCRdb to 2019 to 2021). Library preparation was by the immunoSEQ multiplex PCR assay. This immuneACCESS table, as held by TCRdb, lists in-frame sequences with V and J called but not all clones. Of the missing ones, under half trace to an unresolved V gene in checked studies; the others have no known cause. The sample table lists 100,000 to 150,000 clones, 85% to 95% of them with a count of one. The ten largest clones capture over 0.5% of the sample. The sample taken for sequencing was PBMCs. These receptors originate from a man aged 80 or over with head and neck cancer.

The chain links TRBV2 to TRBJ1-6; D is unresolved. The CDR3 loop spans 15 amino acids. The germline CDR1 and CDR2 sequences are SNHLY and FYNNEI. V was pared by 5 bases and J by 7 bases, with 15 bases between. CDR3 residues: CASSPDGSGNSPLHF. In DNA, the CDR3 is TGTGCCAGCAGTCCGGACGGTAGCGGAAATTCACCCCTCCACTTT.

CDR3 DNA sequence: TGCGCCAGCAGCTTGGCGGCGGGGGCGAACACCGGGGAGCTGTTTTTT. Its translation is CASSLAAGANTGELFF. V is TRBV5-1 and J is TRBJ2-2, with 7 bases aligning to TRBD2. Germline loops: CDR1 SGHRS, CDR2 YFSETQ. The CDR3 extends over 16 amino acids. The junction had 2 bases not matched to a gene; V was cut back by 0 bases and J by 0 bases.

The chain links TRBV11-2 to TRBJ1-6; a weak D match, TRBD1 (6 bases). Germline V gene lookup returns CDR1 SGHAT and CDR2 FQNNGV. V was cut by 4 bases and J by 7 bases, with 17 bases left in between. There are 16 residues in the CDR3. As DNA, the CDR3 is TGTGCCAGCAGCTCCCTGCGCGGGGGCATCAATTCACCCCTCCACTTT. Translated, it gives CASSSLRGGINSPLHF.

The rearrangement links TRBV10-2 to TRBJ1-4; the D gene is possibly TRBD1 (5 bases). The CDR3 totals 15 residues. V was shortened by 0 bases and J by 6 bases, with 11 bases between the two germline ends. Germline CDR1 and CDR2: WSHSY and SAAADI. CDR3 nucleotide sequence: TGCGCCAGCAGTGAGTCGGCAGGGTGGGATGAAAAACTGTTTTTT. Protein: CASSESAGWDEKLFF.

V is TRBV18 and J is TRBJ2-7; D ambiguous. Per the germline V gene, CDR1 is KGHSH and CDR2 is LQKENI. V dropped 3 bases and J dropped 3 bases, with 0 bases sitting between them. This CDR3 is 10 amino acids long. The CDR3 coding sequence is TGTGCCAGCTCACCCTACGAGCAGTACTTC. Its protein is CASSPYEQYF.

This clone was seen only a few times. The DNA for the CDR3 is TGTGCCAGCTCACCAGGGGGTCCCTTGGTTGGGCAGTTCTTC. It translates to CASSPGGPLVGQFF. J is TRBJ2-1 and V is TRBV18; D possibly matches TRBD1 or TRBD2 (5 bases each). From germline, CDR1 is KGHSH and CDR2 LQKENI. The CDR3 runs 14 residues. The V end was cut by 2 bases, the J end by 12 bases, with 17 bases between.

The CDR3: CASSLRGLETQYF. The CDR3 DNA sequence: TGTGCCAGCAGCTTGAGAGGGCTCGAGACCCAGTACTTC. The genes are TRBV5-6 and TRBJ2-5, with D maybe TRBD2 (5 bases). V was trimmed by 1 base and J by 5 bases, leaving 9 bases between them. The length of the CDR3 is 13 residues. Looked up from germline, CDR1 is SGHDT and CDR2 is YYEEEE.

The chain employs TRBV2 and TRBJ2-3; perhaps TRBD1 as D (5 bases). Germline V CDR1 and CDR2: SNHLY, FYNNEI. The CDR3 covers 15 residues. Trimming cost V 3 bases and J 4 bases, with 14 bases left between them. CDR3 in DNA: TGTGCCAGCAGTGAGCGCTTGGGGCCCCCAGATACGCAGTATTTT. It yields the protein CASSERLGPPDTQYF.

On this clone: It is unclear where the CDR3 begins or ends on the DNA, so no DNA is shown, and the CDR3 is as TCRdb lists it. The CDR3 here is CASSYVGQGSTFF. The rearrangement uses TRBV6-2 or TRBV6-3 and TRBJ1-1; TRBD1 is taken as the D call from the table, unchecked against the DNA. The CDR3 length is 13 residues, termini included. Germline values: CDR1 MNHEY, CDR2 SVGEGT.

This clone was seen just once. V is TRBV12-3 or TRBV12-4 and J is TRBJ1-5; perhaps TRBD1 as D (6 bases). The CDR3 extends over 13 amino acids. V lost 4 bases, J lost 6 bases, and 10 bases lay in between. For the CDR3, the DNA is TGTGCCAGCAGTTACAGGGTCGGTCAGCCCCAGCATTTT. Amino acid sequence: CASSYRVGQPQHF.

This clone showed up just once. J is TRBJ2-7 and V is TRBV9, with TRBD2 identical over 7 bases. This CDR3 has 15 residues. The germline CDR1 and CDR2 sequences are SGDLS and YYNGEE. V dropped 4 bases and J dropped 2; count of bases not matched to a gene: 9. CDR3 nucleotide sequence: TGTGCCAGCAGCCGTGGGGGAGGGGATGCCTACGAGCAGTACTTC. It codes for CASSRGGGDAYEQYF.

The DNA for the CDR3 is TGTGCCAGCAGTCCCGACAGGGCCTATGGCTACACCTTC. This gives the protein CASSPDRAYGYTF. The genes are TRBV5-4 and TRBJ1-2; 7 nucleotides align to TRBD1. The germline CDR1 and CDR2 sequences are SGHNT and YYREEE (reference sequence). This CDR3 has 13 amino acids. The V segment lost 5 bases and the J segment 4 bases; nucleotides outside the gene matches: 5.

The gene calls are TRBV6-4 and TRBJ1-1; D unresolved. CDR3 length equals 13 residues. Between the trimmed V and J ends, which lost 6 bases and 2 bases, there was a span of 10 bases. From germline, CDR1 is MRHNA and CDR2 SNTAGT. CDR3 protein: CASRMRVNTEAFF. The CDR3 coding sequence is TGTGCCAGCAGGATGCGGGTTAACACTGAAGCTTTCTTT.

The CDR3 bases are TGTGCCAGTAGTCACGGAGTCAATCAGCCCCAGCATTTT. Translating it yields CASSHGVNQPQHF. V usage is TRBV19 and J usage is TRBJ1-5; D not resolved. Germline values: CDR1 LNHDA, CDR2 SQIVND (reference sequence). CDR3 length equals 13 residues. Trimming stripped 5 bases from V and 3 bases from J, with 8 bases between.

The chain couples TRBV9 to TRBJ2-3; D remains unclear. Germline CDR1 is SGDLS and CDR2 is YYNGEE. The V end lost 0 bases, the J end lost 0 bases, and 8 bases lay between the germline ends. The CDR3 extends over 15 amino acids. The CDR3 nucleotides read TGTGCCAGCAGCGTAGACGCGGCTAGCACAGATACGCAGTATTTT. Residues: CASSVDAASTDTQYF.

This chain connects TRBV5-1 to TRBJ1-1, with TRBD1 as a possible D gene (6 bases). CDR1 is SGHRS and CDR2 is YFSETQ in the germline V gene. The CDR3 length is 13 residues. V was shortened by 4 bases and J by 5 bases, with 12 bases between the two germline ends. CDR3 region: CASSHEQGTEAFF. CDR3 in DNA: TGCGCCAGCAGCCATGAACAGGGTACTGAAGCTTTCTTT.

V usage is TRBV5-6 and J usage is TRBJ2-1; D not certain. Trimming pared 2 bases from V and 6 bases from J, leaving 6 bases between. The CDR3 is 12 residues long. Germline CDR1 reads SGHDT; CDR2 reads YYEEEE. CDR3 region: CASSLGGNEQFF. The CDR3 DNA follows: TGTGCCAGCAGCTTAGGCGGCAATGAGCAGTTCTTC.

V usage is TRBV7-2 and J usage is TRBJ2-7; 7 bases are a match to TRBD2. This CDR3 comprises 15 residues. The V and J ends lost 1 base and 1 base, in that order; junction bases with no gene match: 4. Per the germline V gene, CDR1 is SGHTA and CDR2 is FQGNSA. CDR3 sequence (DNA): TGTGCCAGCAGCTTAGAGGGAGGGCCGTCCTACGAGCAGTACTTC. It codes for CASSLEGGPSYEQYF.

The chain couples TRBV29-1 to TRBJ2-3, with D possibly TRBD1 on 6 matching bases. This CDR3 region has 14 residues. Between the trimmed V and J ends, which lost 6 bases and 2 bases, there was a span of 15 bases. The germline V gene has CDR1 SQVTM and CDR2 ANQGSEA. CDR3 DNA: TGCAGCGTCGCCTCACAGGGAACCACAGATACGCAGTATTTT. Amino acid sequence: CSVASQGTTDTQYF.

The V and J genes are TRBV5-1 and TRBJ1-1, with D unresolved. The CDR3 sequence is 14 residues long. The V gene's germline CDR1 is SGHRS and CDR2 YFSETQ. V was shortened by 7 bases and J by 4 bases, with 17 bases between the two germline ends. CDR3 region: CASGLDRSSTEAFF. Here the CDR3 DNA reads TGCGCCAGCGGTCTCGACCGGTCGAGCACTGAAGCTTTCTTT.

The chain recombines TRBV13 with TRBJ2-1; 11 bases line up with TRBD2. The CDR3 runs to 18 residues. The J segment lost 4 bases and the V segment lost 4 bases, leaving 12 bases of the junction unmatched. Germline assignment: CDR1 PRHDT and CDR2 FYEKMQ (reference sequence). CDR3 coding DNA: TGTGCCAGCAGCTACCTTCGGCTAGCGGGAGGTACGTACAATGAGCAGTTCTTC. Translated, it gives CASSYLRLAGGTYNEQFF.

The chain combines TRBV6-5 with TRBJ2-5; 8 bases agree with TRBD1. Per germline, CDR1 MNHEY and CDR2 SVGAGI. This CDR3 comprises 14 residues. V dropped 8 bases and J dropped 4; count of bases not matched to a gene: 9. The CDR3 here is CASGRQGLVETQYF. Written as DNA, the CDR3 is TGTGCCAGCGGGAGACAGGGGTTGGTAGAGACCCAGTACTTC.

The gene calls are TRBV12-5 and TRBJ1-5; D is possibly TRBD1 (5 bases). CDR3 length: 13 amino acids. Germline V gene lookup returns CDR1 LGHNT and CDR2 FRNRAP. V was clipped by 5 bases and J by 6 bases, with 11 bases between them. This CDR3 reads CASGNQGTQPQHF. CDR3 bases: TGTGCTAGTGGTAATCAGGGAACTCAGCCCCAGCATTTT.

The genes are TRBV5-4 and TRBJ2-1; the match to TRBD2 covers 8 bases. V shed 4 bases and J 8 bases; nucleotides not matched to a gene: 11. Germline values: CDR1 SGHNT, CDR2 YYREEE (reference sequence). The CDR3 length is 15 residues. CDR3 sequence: CASSPSSGSQDEQFF. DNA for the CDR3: TGTGCCAGCAGCCCCAGCAGCGGGAGTCAGGATGAGCAGTTCTTC.

DNA for the CDR3: TGCGCCAGCAGCCAAGATCTAGCCCTGACGGCGAATACGCAGTATTTT. As protein: CASSQDLALTANTQYF. The chain employs TRBV4-3 and TRBJ2-3; D is possibly TRBD2 (5 bases). The CDR3 is 16 amino acids. Trimming cost V 0 bases and J 7 bases, with 17 bases left between them. Germline assignment: CDR1 LGHNA and CDR2 YSLEER.

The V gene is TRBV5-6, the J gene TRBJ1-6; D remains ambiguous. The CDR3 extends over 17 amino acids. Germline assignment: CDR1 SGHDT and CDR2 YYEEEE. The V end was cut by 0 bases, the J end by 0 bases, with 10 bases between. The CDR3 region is CASSLVGGSSYNSPLHF. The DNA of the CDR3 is TGTGCCAGCAGCTTGGTAGGAGGGAGCTCCTATAATTCACCCCTCCACTTT.